The T cell receptor (beta chain) under discussion was sequenced for a study of cytomegalovirus exposure and HLA in healthy donors. Study-level points and caveats: Immune exposure data for these donors was limited to CMV serostatus. HLA-A and HLA-B allele assignments for most subjects were reportedly predicted accurately using TCR beta sequences.

CDR3 length: 16 residues. V lost 0 bases, J lost 5 bases, and 14 bases lay in between. Germline CDR1 reads WNHNN; CDR2 reads SYGVQD (reference sequence). A multiplex PCR was run with 60 Vbeta primers and 13 Jbeta primers. Data came from immunoSEQ multiplex PCR; TCRdb stores just in-frame clones and leaves some out. The sample yields around 120,000 clones, roughly 62% seen once. Turning to this clone: The antigen is undetermined.

The chain combines TRBV10-1 with TRBJ2-1; D is perhaps TRBD2 (6 bases). This clonotype was obtained from a man aged 30-40 years in good health and CMV-seropositive. Specimen: PBMCs. The CDR3 region has the DNA TGCGCCAGCAGTGAGTCGACCAGCGGGTATAACAATGAGCAGTTCTTC. It encodes CASSESTSGYNNEQFF.